This is a list of T cell receptor beta chains from one sample in a study of CD8+ T cells in alopecia areata. Clones were sequenced by immunoSEQ multiplex PCR, and TCRdb holds only the in-frame ones, with some missing. The data show about 110,000 clones, around 54% seen once. Here the sequenced sample was CD4+ T cells sorted from blood, taken at week 24, from a patient treated with tofacitinib. The receptors were sampled from a human donor with alopecia areata. Both conserved end residues are trimmed from each CDR3. Fields, in order: clone size, D gene, J gene, V gene, CDR3 protein. The D gene is left open where the match is weak. Size tells how often a clone was seen (once, few, many) or the class of an expanded clone, and some rows leave it out.

. . TRBJ2-1 TRBV5-1 ASSLVGGSPGQF
few . TRBJ2-7 TRBV6-6 ATRQVTYEQY
. . TRBJ1-5 TRBV30 AWSVTGNQPQH
few . TRBJ1-6 TRBV11-3 ASSLDQGGSSPLH
. . TRBJ1-5 TRBV6-5 ASSYSPAYQPQH
. TRBD1 TRBJ2-2 TRBV2 ASINRGNTGELF
. . TRBJ1-6 TRBV25-1 ASSEGVYKGLH
. . TRBJ1-6 TRBV6-5 ASSLAGTPLH
once . TRBJ2-1 TRBV5-6 ASSRRDNYNEQF
few . TRBJ2-5 TRBV7-2 ASSLVRETQY
. . TRBJ2-3 TRBV7-9 ASSLVAGITSTDTQY
once . TRBJ2-7 TRBV10-3 AISLSGSPGQY
few . TRBJ1-4 TRBV4-1 ASSQGVTGTNEKLF
. TRBD1 TRBJ2-7 TRBV5-1 ASSLVDRGYEQY
. . TRBJ1-2 TRBV5-1 ASSFTPDGGLRYGYT
few . TRBJ2-7 TRBV5-1 ASSLGAGSSYEQY
. TRBD1 TRBJ1-2 TRBV2 ASSGDRVRGYT
. . TRBJ1-5 TRBV7-2 ASSELGTNQPQH
. TRBD1 TRBJ2-5 TRBV7-8 ASSPTYRADRGHVGTQY
. TRBD2 TRBJ2-2 TRBV15 ATSRDRGGTGELF
few . TRBJ1-2 TRBV30 AWSVMASSNYGYT
few . TRBJ1-2 TRBV23-1 ARAASYGYT